This T cell receptor beta chain was identified in a study of cytomegalovirus exposure and HLA in healthy donors (dated by TCRdb to about 2017). Study-wide context: In an earlier analysis of 550 to 750 of the donors, 276 Gb of sequence data and some 120 million unique TCR beta sequences from 150 million to 200 million T cells were reported. Across about 380 genotyped donors of the cohort, an average of roughly 230,000 unique TCR beta nucleotide sequences per donor were sequenced, and approximately 17% of those sequences were non-productive. A later analysis re-examined previously published TCR beta repertoires from 500 to 700 donors and added high-resolution HLA genotyping to investigate patterns of TCR occurrence. Both class I and class II loci were covered by HLA typing, at four-digit resolution. Donor age, sex, ethnicity and CMV serostatus were collected together with the repertoire data. The study aimed to test whether signatures of past pathogen exposure could be identified by cataloging public T cell receptors. A separate validation cohort of 90 to 150 different subjects was used in addition to the approximately 640-subject first cohort. Using immunosequencing, the study profiled T cell repertoires from roughly 650 subjects and related those repertoires to cytomegalovirus serostatus. In the later analysis, no new phenotypic data were used to find candidate immune exposures; instead, reliance was placed on TCR beta sequences and their occurrence across donors. Of the approximately 400 genotyped donors, over 65% fell in the genetic ancestry cluster associated with self-reported Caucasian donors. An earlier analysis of 450 to 750 of the donors used high-throughput TCR beta sequencing to judge whether each TCR beta V gene segment behaved as functional or pseudogenic. Genome-wide SNP genotypes for about 65% of the 666 donors were used in a later genetic analysis, which treated that subset as a discovery cohort. Because of strong linkage in the cohort, 5 or 6 DR-DQ haplotypes were treated as single units for association and clustering. Typing coverage varied by locus: roughly 620-630 donors for A, B, C, DRB1 and DQB1; more than 500 for DQA1; more than 600 for DPA1; approximately 490 for DPB1. An early release covering roughly 600 HLA-typed donors comprised around 300 gigabases of sequencing data and around 80 million unique TCR sequences. Every discovery cohort repertoire had been produced on one sequencing platform. To predict cytomegalovirus infection status, the study combined high-throughput TCR immunosequencing, statistical association of individual TCRs with disease status, and machine learning. The full study reports these points: In vitro tests confirmed that three of the cytomegalovirus-associated TCR beta chains recognize cytomegalovirus antigens. Because the 87-base-pair reads could not distinguish some IMGT-functional V segments, including TRBV6-2 and TRBV6-3, those segments were excluded. In a later analysis, HLA-associated TCR beta chains were found to be more clonally expanded and to have lower generation probabilities than equally common non-associated chains. When HLA alleles, especially DR and DQ, strongly co-occurred, TCR associations were difficult to assign to individual alleles. The study gave a list of 150 to 200 TCR beta chains associated with cytomegalovirus. A further reported finding was that TCR beta sequences accurately predicted the HLA-A and HLA-B alleles for most subjects in the first cohort. HLA typing was unavailable for some donors at each locus, so association tests used only the typed subset. In a later analysis, several top co-occurrence clusters were reported to appear linked to parvovirus B19, influenza, CMV and Epstein-Barr virus. Most CMV-associated TCR beta chains appeared to be HLA-restricted in a later analysis, and the HLA associations seemed to be driven largely by CMV exposure. The presence/absence analyses assumed that sequencing depth was roughly uniform across donors, and that assumption may not be true. In this cohort, only TCR beta chains were sequenced, and detectable features were limited by the absence of alpha or paired-chain data. A later genetic analysis reported fewer N-insertions in productive TCRs among donors in an Asian-associated ancestry cluster than the roughly 720-donor mean. A later genetic analysis associated a missense DCLRE1C variant with V-gene and J-gene trimming of TCR beta chains, and an independent cohort replicated the association. Across donors, most TCR sequences were observed very rarely, whereas some public TCRs were present in many individuals. A cluster of highly shared sequence variants was judged likely to be a technical artifact of the sequencing pipeline. Correlated functional status among segregating V segments might be attributable to linkage disequilibrium, but an unknown experimental factor could not be ruled out. The classifier was reported to diagnose cytomegalovirus status with high specificity and sensitivity in both the original cohort and the validation cohort. In a later analysis, some 17,000 TCR beta sequences were associated with specific HLA alleles at a false discovery rate of 0.05. According to a later analysis, TCR association rates differed among HLA loci, with DRB1 alleles showing the most associated TCRs and HLA-C alleles showing the fewest. In an earlier analysis of 450 to 750 of the donors, most TCR beta V segments appeared in productive rearrangements about 87% or about 30% of the time, broadly matching IMGT annotations. The authors suggested that the approach could potentially be extended to other disease states and immunological phenotypes. Because counts were too low, approximately 15 rarely observed V segments, including chromosome 9 orphons, were excluded from the earlier analysis of fewer than 650 of the donors. The only immune exposure information available for the cohort was CMV serostatus.

Library method: the immunoSEQ multiplex PCR assay. The multiplex PCR relied on a mix of 60 forward primers for TCR Vbeta segments and 13 reverse primers for TCR Jbeta segments. The CDR3 region of rearranged TCR beta genes was amplified from genomic DNA by a multiplex PCR assay. The Illumina HiSeq System was used to sequence the amplified TCR beta libraries as 87-base-pair reads. Per the source publication's procedure: Across the 600 to 700 repertoires, a later analysis counted some 80 million unique TCR beta chains, around 11 million of which were shared by at least two donors. Raw reads were error-corrected and collapsed into unique sequences with a nearest-neighbor algorithm that merged closely related sequences to remove PCR and sequencing errors. V, D and J gene segments were assigned by aligning CDR3 sequences to IMGT reference sequences. For a sequence to be retained, a match of at least six nucleotides to both a V gene segment and a J gene segment was required. A rearrangement was called productive if the CDR3 had no stop codons and remained in frame with V and J, and every other rearrangement was called non-productive. CDR3 was defined by IMGT convention, running from the second conserved V-encoded cysteine to the conserved J-encoded phenylalanine. The earlier analysis of a few hundred of the donors excluded any sequence lacking an unambiguous match to a single V gene segment. An earlier analysis of a few hundred of the donors classified V segments as functional when productive rearrangements were above 56.7% and as segregating when the standard deviation between donors was above 5%. A statistical classification framework was developed to diagnose cytomegalovirus status using the catalog of TCR beta chain sequences. V and J gene assignment, in a later analysis, came from comparing TCR nucleotide sequences with IMGT/GENE-DB human TR gene sequences. In a later analysis, CDR3 sequences and most-parsimonious VDJ recombination scenarios were assigned using the TCRdist pipeline. In a later analysis, each TCR beta chain was defined by its CDR3 amino acid sequence together with its V-gene family, and reads lacking a unique V-gene family were excluded. A later analysis removed 450 to 600 highly shared, low-generation-probability nucleotide sequences to deal with suspected cross-contamination and a sequencing artifact. A later analysis calculated a clonal expansion index for each public chain from normalized within-repertoire ranks of inferred template counts. In a later analysis, generation probabilities were computed with a VDJ recombination model fitted to out-of-frame rearrangements, and the resulting probabilities were checked against IGoR. In a later analysis, hypergeometric tests were used to score TCR-TCR, TCR-HLA and TCR-CMV co-occurrence, with a repertoire-size bias correction applied to TCR pairs. In a later analysis, false discovery rates were estimated by permuting HLA or CMV assignments 20 times. In a later analysis, co-occurring TCRs were grouped with DBSCAN, and TCRdist sequence similarity was added when clustering was performed within HLA-allele-positive subsets. Co-occurrence clustering excluded repertoires with fewer than 30,000 or more than 120,000 public chains, plus five with anomalous nucleotide sharing. TCRdb re-hosts the immuneACCESS table, in-frame sequences only. Its copies lack some clones; in the studies checked, an unresolved V gene accounts for under half of them, and the cause for the rest is not known. V and J calls and clone size follow that table, whereas D and trimming were derived from the DNA. The sample data list 100,000 to 150,000 clones, and 74% of these were observed just once. The top ten hold 3.5% to 4.5% of the sample.

In the case of this clone: No antigen is known for it. No clone much larger than this one lies a single base away; base qualities are absent.

The CDR3 sequence holds 14 residues, the cysteine and phenylalanine included. The kept DNA is CDR3 alone, 42 bases in frame from the first base. Looking up the germline V gene (reference sequence) yields CDR1 SGHKS and CDR2 YYEKEE. The V end gives up 5 bases and the J end 8 bases, leaving 10 bases in the junction not matched to a gene. The cohort was made up of approximately 670 healthy bone marrow donors. At the time of sampling, every cohort member was nominally healthy, though immune exposures that went unrecorded were likely present. The donor tested CMV seropositive and was one of the 289 seropositive cohort members. Each donor provided a peripheral blood sample, and peripheral blood mononuclear cells were used for TCR beta sequencing. Genomic DNA extraction from the blood cell samples was performed with the Qiagen DNeasy Blood Extraction Kit.

The sample consisted of PBMCs. The sequence was collected from a man aged 35 to 55 in good health and CMV-seropositive. The rearranged segments are TRBV5-5 and TRBJ2-1, with 7 bases aligning to TRBD1. The CDR3 here reads CASRTLRDSHEQFF. The nucleotide sequence reads TGTGCCAGCAGGACGCTTCGGGACAGCCATGAGCAGTTCTTC. Full variable domain (CDR3 extended with the reference TRBV5-5 and TRBJ2-1 proteins): DAGVTQSPTHLIKTRGQQVTLRCSPISGHKSVSWYQQVLGQGPQFIFQYYEKEERGRGNFPDRFSARQFPNYSSELNVNALLLGDSALYLCASRTLRDSHEQFFGPGTRLTVL.